The 11 T cell receptor beta chains presented below share a single source sample, sequenced in a study of glioma-infiltrating T cells. Using RNA template, CDR3s of TCR alpha and beta were amplified with iRepertoire arm-PCR. TCRdb recomputed calls from the multiplex PCR reads with MiXCR, one row per CDR3 protein. The sample comprises some 85,000 distinct CDR3 sequences, 23% of which are singletons, and roughly 6.7% rests with the top ten. Source material: glioma tissue, nonneoplastic brain tissue, or PBMCs (not recorded which). These receptors were collected from a human donor with low-grade glioma or glioblastoma, undergoing nonglioma brain surgery, or in good health (not recorded which).

Many counts were recorded for this clonotype. This sequence joins TRBV10-3 and TRBJ1-1, with 8 positions matching TRBD1. The CDR3 length is 16 residues. Germline CDR1 and CDR2: ENHRY and SYGVKD. J gave up 5 bases and V 6 bases, and 14 bases lay outside the gene matches. As DNA, the CDR3 is TGTGCCATCAGGCCGACCGACAGGGGACAATTGACTGAAGCTTTCTTT. Translated, it gives CAIRPTDRGQLTEAFF.

This clonotype was recorded many times. V usage is TRBV27 and J usage is TRBJ2-7; perhaps TRBD1 as D (10 bases). CDR1 is MNHEY and CDR2 is SMNVEV in the germline V gene (reference sequence). V was cut by 2 bases and J by 1 base, with 24 bases left in between. The CDR3 consists of 19 residues. The chain's CDR3 is CASSLIGRGGDRGSYEQYF. CDR3 coding DNA: TGTGCCAGCAGTTTAATCGGCCGCGGGGGGGACAGGGGTTCCTACGAGCAGTACTTC.

The chain links TRBV19 to TRBJ1-2; tentatively, D is TRBD1 (5 bases). The germline V gene encodes CDR1 LNHDA and CDR2 SQIVND (reference sequence). Trimming pared 3 bases from V and 1 base from J, leaving 21 bases between. This CDR3 has 18 amino acids. The CDR3 nucleotides read TGTGCCAGTAGTATTCTTCGGGACGGACCTGAGAGTAACTATGGCTACACCTTC. This translates into CASSILRDGPESNYGYTF.

This clonotype was seen at least ten times. This chain connects TRBV10-1 to TRBJ2-4, with D possibly being TRBD1 or TRBD2 (5 bases each). The CDR3 has 13 amino acids. Germline lookup yields CDR1 WNHNN and CDR2 SYGVQD (reference sequence). V lost 2 bases to trimming and J lost 8 bases, with 10 bases between them. CDR3 loop: CASSEAGTDIQYF. The CDR3 coding sequence is TGCGCCAGCAGTGAGGCAGGGACGGACATTCAGTACTTC.

This clonotype was recorded at least ten times. This sequence joins TRBV6-1 and TRBJ2-7, with unresolved D. This CDR3 region has 18 residues. CDR1 and CDR2 (germline): MNHNS, SASEGT. Trimming took off 4 bases at V and 3 bases at J, with 25 bases between the two ends. The CDR3 region is CASSASRGVAGGFYEQYF. The CDR3 DNA sequence: TGTGCCAGCAGTGCCTCCCGAGGAGTGGCAGGTGGTTTCTACGAGCAGTACTTC.

Details on this clonotype: A read error may explain this, as a much larger clone is one base away. The V and J genes are TRBV25-1 and TRBJ2-5; 7 bases are a match to TRBD2. Germline lookup yields CDR1 MGHDK and CDR2 SYGVNS. The CDR3 extends over 14 amino acids. After removal of 1 base from V and 4 bases from J, the junction contained 3 bases not matched to a gene. The CDR3 region is CASSEWGGRETQYF. In DNA, the CDR3 is TGTGCCAGCAGTGAATGGGGAGGGAGAGAGACCCAGTACTTC.

This clonotype came up many times. The chain recombines TRBV6-1 with TRBJ2-5, with D possibly TRBD1 on 5 matching bases. Germline V gene data show CDR1 as MNHNS and CDR2 as SASEGT. The CDR3 length is 14 residues. The V and J ends lost 6 bases and 4 bases respectively, with 15 bases between them. In DNA form, the CDR3 reads TGTGCCAGCAGCTCGGGTAGGGGTAGAGAGACCCAGTACTTC. It translates to CASSSGRGRETQYF.

This sequence joins TRBV3-1 and TRBJ2-3, with D perhaps assigned TRBD1 or TRBD2 (5 bases each). Trimming shortened V by 7 bases and J by 5 bases, and 13 bases separated the two germline ends. The germline CDR1 and CDR2 sequences are LGHDT and YNNKEL (reference sequence). The CDR3 is 13 residues long. CDR3 DNA sequence: TGTGCCAGCACCAGACTTGGGGGAGATACGCAGTATTTT. The encoded protein is CASTRLGGDTQYF.

This clonotype occurred many times. V gene TRBV12-3 or TRBV12-4 combines with J gene TRBJ1-2; possibly TRBD1 for D (6 bases). V dropped 4 bases and J dropped 3 bases, with 21 bases sitting between them. This CDR3 spans 17 amino acids. CDR3 sequence: CASSSPVPGASDYGYTF. CDR3 bases: TGTGCCAGCAGTTCCCCAGTGCCAGGGGCTTCCGACTATGGCTACACCTTC.

The chain recombines TRBV18 with TRBJ1-2; 8 nucleotides agree with TRBD1. The V segment lost 11 bases and the J segment 3 bases; nucleotides outside the gene matches: 17. The CDR3 length is 16 residues. Germline V gene lookup returns CDR1 KGHSH and CDR2 LQKENI. The CDR3 nucleotides read TGTGCCGGCTTTCTTACCCGTGCAGGGGGCGACTATGGCTACACCTTC. Its translation is CAGFLTRAGGDYGYTF.

This clonotype has a count of ten or more. The rearrangement joins TRBV6-2 or TRBV6-3 to TRBJ1-2; D is unclear. This CDR3 comprises 14 residues. Germline loops: CDR1 MNHEY, CDR2 SVGEGT. The V end lost 5 bases, the J end lost 8 bases, and 18 bases lay between the germline ends. The CDR3 DNA sequence: TGTGCCAGCAGTGACCGAGGGAGCCCTAGGGGCTACACCTTC. This gives the protein CASSDRGSPRGYTF.